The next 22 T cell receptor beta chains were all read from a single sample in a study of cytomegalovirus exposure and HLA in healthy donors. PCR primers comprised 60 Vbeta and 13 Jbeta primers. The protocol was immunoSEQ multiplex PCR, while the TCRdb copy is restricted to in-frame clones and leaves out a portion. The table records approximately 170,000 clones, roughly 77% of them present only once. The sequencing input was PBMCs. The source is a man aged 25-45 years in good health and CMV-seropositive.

For the CDR3, the DNA is TGTGCCAGCAGCCCACAGGGGAGCACTGAAGCTTTCTTT. It is translated as CASSPQGSTEAFF. This rearrangement joins TRBV7-2 to TRBJ1-1; 7 nucleotides align to TRBD1. This CDR3 contains 13 residues. The J segment lost 4 bases and the V segment lost 5 bases, leaving 4 bases of the junction unmatched. Germline lookup yields CDR1 SGHTA and CDR2 FQGNSA. The full variable domain, completed using reference TRBV7-2 and TRBJ1-1, is GAGVSQSPSNKVTEKGKDVELRCDPISGHTALYWYRQSLGQGLEFLIYFQGNSAPDKSGLPSDRFSAERTGGSVSTLTIQRTQQEDSAVYLCASSPQGSTEAFFGQGTRLTVV.

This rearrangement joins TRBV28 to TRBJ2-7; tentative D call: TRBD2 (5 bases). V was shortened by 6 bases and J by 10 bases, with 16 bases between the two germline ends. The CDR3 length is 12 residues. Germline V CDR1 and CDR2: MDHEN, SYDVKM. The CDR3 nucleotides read TGTGCCAGCAGCACGCCTGGAGCTAGCCAGTACTTC. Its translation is CASSTPGASQYF.

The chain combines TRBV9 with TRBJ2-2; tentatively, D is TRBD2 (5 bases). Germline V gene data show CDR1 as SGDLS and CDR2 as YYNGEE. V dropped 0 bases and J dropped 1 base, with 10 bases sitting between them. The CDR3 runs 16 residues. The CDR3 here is CASSVGGVQNTGELFF. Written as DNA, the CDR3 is TGTGCCAGCAGCGTAGGGGGAGTACAGAACACCGGGGAGCTGTTTTTT.

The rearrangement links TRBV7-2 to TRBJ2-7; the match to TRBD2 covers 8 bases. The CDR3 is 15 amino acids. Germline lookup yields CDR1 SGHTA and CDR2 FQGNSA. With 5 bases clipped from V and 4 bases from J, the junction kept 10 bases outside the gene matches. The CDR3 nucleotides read TGTGCCAGCAGCCCAGGCGGGGGGAGGCGGTACGAGCAGTACTTC. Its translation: CASSPGGGRRYEQYF. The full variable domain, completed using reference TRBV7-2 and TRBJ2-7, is GAGVSQSPSNKVTEKGKDVELRCDPISGHTALYWYRQSLGQGLEFLIYFQGNSAPDKSGLPSDRFSAERTGGSVSTLTIQRTQQEDSAVYLCASSPGGGRRYEQYFGPGTRLTVT.

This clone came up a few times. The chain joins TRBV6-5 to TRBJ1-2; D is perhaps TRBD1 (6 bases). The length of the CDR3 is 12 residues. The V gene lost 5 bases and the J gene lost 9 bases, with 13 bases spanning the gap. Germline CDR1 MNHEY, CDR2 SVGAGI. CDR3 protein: CASSRTARSYTF. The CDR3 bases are TGTGCCAGCAGTCGGACAGCTCGAAGCTACACCTTC.

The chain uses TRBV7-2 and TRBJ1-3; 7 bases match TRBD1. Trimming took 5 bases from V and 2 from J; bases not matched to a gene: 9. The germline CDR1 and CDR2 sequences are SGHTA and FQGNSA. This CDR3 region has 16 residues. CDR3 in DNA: TGTGCCAGCAGCACCCGGACAGGAAGCCCTGGAAACACCATATATTTT. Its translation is CASSTRTGSPGNTIYF.

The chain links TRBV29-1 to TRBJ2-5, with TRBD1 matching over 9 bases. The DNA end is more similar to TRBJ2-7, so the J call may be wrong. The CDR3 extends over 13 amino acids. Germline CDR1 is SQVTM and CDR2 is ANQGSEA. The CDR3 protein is CSVPGDRADEQYF. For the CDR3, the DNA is TGCAGCGTTCCAGGGGACAGGGCTGACGAGCAGTACTTC.

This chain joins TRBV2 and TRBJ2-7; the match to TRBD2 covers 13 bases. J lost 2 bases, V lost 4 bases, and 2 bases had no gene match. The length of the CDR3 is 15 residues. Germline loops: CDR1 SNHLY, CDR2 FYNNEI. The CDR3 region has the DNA TGTGCCAGCAGTGGGGGACTAGCGGGACCCTACGAGCAGTACTTC. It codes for CASSGGLAGPYEQYF.

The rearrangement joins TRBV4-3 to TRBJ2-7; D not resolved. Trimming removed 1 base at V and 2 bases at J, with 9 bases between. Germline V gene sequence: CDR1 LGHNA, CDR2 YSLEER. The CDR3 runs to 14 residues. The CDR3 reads CASSQALTAYEQYF. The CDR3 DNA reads TGCGCCAGCAGCCAAGCCCTTACGGCCTACGAGCAGTACTTC.

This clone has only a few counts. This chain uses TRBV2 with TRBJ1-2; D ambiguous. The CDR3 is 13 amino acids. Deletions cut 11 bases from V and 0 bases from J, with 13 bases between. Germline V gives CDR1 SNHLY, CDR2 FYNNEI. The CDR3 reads CASQVDSNYGYTF. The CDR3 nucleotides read TGTGCCTCTCAGGTGGACTCTAACTATGGCTACACCTTC.

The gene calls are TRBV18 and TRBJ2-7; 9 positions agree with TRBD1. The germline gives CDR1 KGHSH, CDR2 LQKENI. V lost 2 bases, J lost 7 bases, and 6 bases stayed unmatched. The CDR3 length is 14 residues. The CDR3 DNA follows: TGTGCCAGCTCACCAAGACAGGGGGGTTGGGAGCAGTACTTC. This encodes CASSPRQGGWEQYF.

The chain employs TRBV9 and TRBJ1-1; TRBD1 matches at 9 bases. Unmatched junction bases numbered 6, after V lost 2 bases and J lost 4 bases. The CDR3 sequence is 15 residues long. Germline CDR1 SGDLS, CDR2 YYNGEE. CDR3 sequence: CASSVSGQGPTEAFF. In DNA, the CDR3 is TGTGCCAGCAGCGTTTCGGGACAGGGTCCCACTGAAGCTTTCTTT.

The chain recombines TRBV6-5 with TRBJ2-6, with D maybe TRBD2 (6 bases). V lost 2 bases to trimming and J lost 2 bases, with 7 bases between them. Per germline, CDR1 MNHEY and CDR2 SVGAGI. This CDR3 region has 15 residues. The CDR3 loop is CASSYPGAGANVLTF. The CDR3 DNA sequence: TGTGCCAGCAGTTACCCGGGAGCTGGGGCCAACGTCCTGACTTTC.

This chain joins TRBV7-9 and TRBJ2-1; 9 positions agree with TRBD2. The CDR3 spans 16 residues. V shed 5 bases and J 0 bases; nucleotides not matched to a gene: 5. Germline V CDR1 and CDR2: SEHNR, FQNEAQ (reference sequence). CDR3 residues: CASSVSGGSSYNEQFF. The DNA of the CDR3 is TGTGCCAGCAGCGTCAGCGGGGGGAGCTCCTACAATGAGCAGTTCTTC.

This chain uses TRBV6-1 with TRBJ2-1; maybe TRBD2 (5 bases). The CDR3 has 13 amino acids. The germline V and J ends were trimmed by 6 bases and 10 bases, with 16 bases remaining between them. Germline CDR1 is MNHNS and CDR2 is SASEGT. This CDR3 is CASRHRLGLEQFF. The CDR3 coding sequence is TGTGCCAGCAGACACCGGCTAGGACTGGAGCAGTTCTTC.

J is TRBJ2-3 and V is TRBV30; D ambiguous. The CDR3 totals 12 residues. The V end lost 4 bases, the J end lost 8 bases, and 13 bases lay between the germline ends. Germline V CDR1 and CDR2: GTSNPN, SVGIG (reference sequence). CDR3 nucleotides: TGTGCCTGGACCCCCACGACGGGTACGCAGTATTTT. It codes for CAWTPTTGTQYF. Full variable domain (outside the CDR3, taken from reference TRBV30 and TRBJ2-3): SQTIHQWPATLVQPVGSPLSLECTVEGTSNPNLYWYRQAAGRGLQLLFYSVGIGQISSEVPQNLSASRPQDRQFILSSKKLLLSDSGFYLCAWTPTTGTQYFGPGTRLTVL.

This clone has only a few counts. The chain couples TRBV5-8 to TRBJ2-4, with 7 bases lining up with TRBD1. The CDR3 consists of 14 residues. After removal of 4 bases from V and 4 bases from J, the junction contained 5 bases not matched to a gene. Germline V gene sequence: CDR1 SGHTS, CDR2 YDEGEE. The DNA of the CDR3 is TGTGCCAGCAGCCCCCGGACAGGAAAAAACATTCAGTACTTC. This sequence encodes CASSPRTGKNIQYF. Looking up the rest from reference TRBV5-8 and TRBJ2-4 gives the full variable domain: EAGVTQSPTHLIKTRGQQATLRCSPISGHTSVYWYQQALGLGLQFLLWYDEGEERNRGNFPPRFSGRQFPNYSSELNVNALELEDSALYLCASSPRTGKNIQYFGAGTRLSVL.

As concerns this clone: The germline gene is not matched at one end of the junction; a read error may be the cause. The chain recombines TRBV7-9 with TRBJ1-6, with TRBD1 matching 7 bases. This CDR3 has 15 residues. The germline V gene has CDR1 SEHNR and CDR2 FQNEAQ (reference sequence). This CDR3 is CSSSFLTTGNSPLHF. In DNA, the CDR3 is TGTTCCAGCAGCTTTCTCACGACAGGGAATTCACCCCTCCACTTT.

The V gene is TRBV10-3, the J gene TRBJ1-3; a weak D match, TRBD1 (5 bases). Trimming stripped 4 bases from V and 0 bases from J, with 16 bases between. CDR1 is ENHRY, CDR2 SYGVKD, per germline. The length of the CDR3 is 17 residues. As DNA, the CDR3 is TGTGCCATCAGTGGGGGGAGGGACGCGAGCTCTGGAAACACCATATATTTT. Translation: CAISGGRDASSGNTIYF.

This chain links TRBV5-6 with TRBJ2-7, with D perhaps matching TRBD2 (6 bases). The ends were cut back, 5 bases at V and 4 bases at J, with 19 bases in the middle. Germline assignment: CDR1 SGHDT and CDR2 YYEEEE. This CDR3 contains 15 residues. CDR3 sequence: CASRSGGGNFYEQYF. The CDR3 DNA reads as TGTGCCAGCAGGTCCGGTGGCGGGAACTTTTACGAGCAGTACTTC.

CDR3 loop: CASSPGGQLPNYGYTF. The CDR3 DNA is TGTGCCAGCAGCCCCGGGGGGCAGTTACCTAACTATGGCTACACCTTC. The gene calls are TRBV5-5 and TRBJ1-2; maybe TRBD1 (6 bases). V gave up 4 bases and J gave up 0 bases, with 16 bases separating them. The CDR3 covers 16 residues. CDR1 and CDR2 (germline): SGHKS, YYEKEE (reference sequence).

CDR3 sequence reads: CASSPAGRAEAFF. CDR3 bases: TGTGCCAGCAGCCCTGCCGGGAGGGCTGAAGCTTTCTTT. The chain joins TRBV28 to TRBJ1-1; D call uncertain. V gave up 6 bases and J gave up 6 bases, with 14 bases separating them. The CDR3 has 13 amino acids. The germline V gene encodes CDR1 MDHEN and CDR2 SYDVKM. Full variable domain (outside the CDR3, taken from reference TRBV28 and TRBJ1-1): DVKVTQSSRYLVKRTGEKVFLECVQDMDHENMFWYRQDPGLGLRLIYFSYDVKMKEKGDIPEGYSVSREKKERFSLILESASTNQTSMYLCASSPAGRAEAFFGQGTRLTVV.